This TCR beta chain was profiled in a study of control samples from healthy donors and cancer patients. Clones were sequenced by immunoSEQ multiplex PCR, and TCRdb holds only the in-frame ones, with some missing. The sample has about 150,000 clones; 93% are singletons. V lost 1 base to trimming and J lost 3 bases; unmatched junction nucleotides: 5. The CDR3 is 15 amino acids. CDR1 is SGHAT and CDR2 is FQDESV in the germline V gene (reference sequence). The chain combines TRBV11-1 with TRBJ2-5, with 7 bases that match TRBD2. This TCR was recovered from a man aged 18 to 30 in good health. The sequenced sample was blood. CDR3 residues: CASSLDGLAEETQYF. The CDR3 region has the DNA TGTGCCAGCAGCTTAGACGGGCTAGCGGAAGAGACCCAGTACTTC. Drawing the rest from reference TRBV11-1 and TRBJ2-5, the complete variable domain is EAEVAQSPRYKITEKSQAVAFWCDPISGHATLYWYRQILGQGPELLVQFQDESVVDDSQLPKDRFSAERLKGVDSTLKIQPAELGDSAMYLCASSLDGLAEETQYFGPGTRLLVL.